Presented here are 20 T cell receptor beta chains from one specimen sequenced in a study of blood T cell repertoires in COVID-19. Using immunoSEQ multiplex PCR, the repertoire was profiled, and TCRdb retains in-frame clones only, with some absent. The repertoire holds 150,000 to 200,000 clones, with over 80% as singletons. Sequenced: peripheral blood. These receptors all stem from a woman aged 30 to 39 with acute or convalescent COVID-19.

The chain is built from TRBV28 and TRBJ1-6, with 8 bases fitting TRBD1. Germline lookup yields CDR1 MDHEN and CDR2 SYDVKM. The CDR3 length is 16 residues. J was trimmed by 7 bases and V by 5 bases; bases with no gene match: 10. The CDR3: CASSTIETGENSPLHF. CDR3 coding DNA: TGTGCCAGCAGTACGATAGAGACAGGGGAGAATTCACCCCTCCACTTT.

This clone was detected ten times or more. The chain couples TRBV3-1 (or the pseudogene TRBV3-2) to TRBJ1-1; the D gene is possibly TRBD1 (6 bases). Germline CDR1 and CDR2: LGHDT and YNNKEL (reference sequence). This CDR3 spans 16 amino acids. V lost 4 bases and J 11 bases, leaving 26 bases between the germline ends. CDR3 sequence reads: CASSPEGDTLAFTAFF. The CDR3 DNA is TGTGCCAGCAGCCCCGAAGGGGACACTCTCGCTTTTACGGCTTTCTTT.

V and J are TRBV30 and TRBJ1-3; 12 bases agree with TRBD1. Looked up from germline, CDR1 is GTSNPN and CDR2 is SVGIG (reference sequence). The CDR3 consists of 16 residues. The V and J ends lost 3 bases and 1 base, in that order; junction bases with no gene match: 4. This chain's CDR3 is CAWSLGQGASGNTIYF. The CDR3 nucleotides are TGTGCCTGGAGCCTGGGACAGGGGGCTTCTGGAAACACCATATATTTT.

The rearrangement uses TRBV6-2 or TRBV6-3 and TRBJ1-1, with 7 bases that match TRBD1. From germline, CDR1 is MNHEY and CDR2 SVGEGT. The CDR3 is 17 residues long. Trimming cost V 4 bases and J 4 bases; bases outside gene matches: 15. CDR3 nucleotides: TGTGCCAGCAGTTCCTCAAGACAGGGTGGCGGTGGCACTGAAGCTTTCTTT. Translated, it gives CASSSSRQGGGGTEAFF.

The V gene is TRBV28, the J gene TRBJ1-1; D call uncertain. Between the trimmed V and J ends, which lost 10 bases and 11 bases, there was a span of 17 bases. Germline values: CDR1 MDHEN, CDR2 SYDVKM. The CDR3 runs to 11 residues. CDR3 loop: CAIRALERAFF. CDR3 DNA sequence: TGTGCCATACGAGCGCTGGAGAGGGCTTTCTTT.

The chain is built from TRBV27 and TRBJ2-7; D gene ambiguous. In germline, CDR1 is MNHEY, CDR2 SMNVEV (reference sequence). Trimming took off 5 bases at V and 3 bases at J, with 11 bases between the two ends. The CDR3 is made up of 13 amino acids. CDR3 sequence: CASSMASRYEQYF. In DNA form, the CDR3 reads TGTGCCAGCAGTATGGCTAGTCGCTACGAGCAGTACTTC.

The chain employs TRBV2 and TRBJ1-5; D ambiguous. The V gene lost 0 bases and the J gene lost 3 bases, with 9 bases spanning the gap. Germline V lookup: CDR1 SNHLY, CDR2 FYNNEI. The CDR3 spans 15 residues. DNA of the CDR3: TGTGCCAGCAGTGAAGCAAGGCGGAACAATCAGCCCCAGCATTTT. Translated: CASSEARRNNQPQHF.

This rearrangement joins TRBV11-2 to TRBJ1-5; D is perhaps TRBD1 (5 bases). The V end lost 1 base, the J end lost 4 bases, and 11 bases lay between the germline ends. Per germline, CDR1 SGHAT and CDR2 FQNNGV. This CDR3 has 15 residues. The CDR3 sequence: CASSLGQAGNQPQHF. Here the CDR3 DNA reads TGTGCCAGCAGCTTAGGCCAGGCAGGGAATCAGCCCCAGCATTTT.

With respect to this clone: An end of the junction differs from the germline gene, which may be a read error. V gene TRBV2 combines with J gene TRBJ2-7; TRBD1 might be the D (6 bases). The CDR3 consists of 16 residues. CDR1 and CDR2 (germline): SNHLY, FYNNEI. The CDR3 DNA sequence: TGTGCCAGCAGTGAAGCGCTTATGGGGGCCCAAGCTGAGCGGTACTTC. It encodes CASSEALMGAQAERYF.

The chain uses TRBV28 and TRBJ2-1; 8 bases agree with TRBD2. The CDR3 is 15 residues long. V trimming: 4 bases; J trimming: 5 bases; junction bases outside the gene matches: 7. From germline, CDR1 is MDHEN and CDR2 SYDVKM. The DNA for the CDR3 is TGTGCCAGCAGTTCTGGCGGGAGGCAAGACAATGAGCAGTTCTTC. Translating gives CASSSGGRQDNEQFF.

V and J are TRBV7-9 and TRBJ2-1; 15 bases are shared with TRBD2. Germline CDR1 and CDR2: SEHNR and FQNEAQ (reference sequence). The trim removed 5 bases at V and 1 base at J, leaving 6 bases unmatched. The CDR3 consists of 18 residues. This CDR3 is CASSNPGLAGGSYNEQFF. DNA for the CDR3: TGTGCCAGCAGCAACCCGGGACTAGCGGGGGGTTCCTACAATGAGCAGTTCTTC. The entire variable domain, with the rest obtained from reference TRBV7-9 and TRBJ2-1, is as follows: DTGVSQNPRHKITKRGQNVTFRCDPISEHNRLYWYRQTLGQGPEFLTYFQNEAQLEKSRLLSDRFSAERPKGSFSTLEIQRTEQGDSAMYLCASSNPGLAGGSYNEQFFGPGTRLTVL.

The chain recombines TRBV5-6 with TRBJ2-7, with 9 positions matching TRBD2. Germline trimming cut 0 bases from V and 0 bases from J; bases unmatched to any gene: 4. Per germline, CDR1 SGHDT and CDR2 YYEEEE. The CDR3 extends over 16 amino acids. CDR3 nucleotides: TGTGCCAGCAGCTTGGGACTAGCGGCTAGCTCCTACGAGCAGTACTTC. Translated, it gives CASSLGLAASSYEQYF.

The chain carries TRBV6-4 and TRBJ1-2; 8 nucleotides line up with TRBD1. This CDR3 contains 16 residues. Germline V CDR1 and CDR2: MRHNA, SNTAGT. The trim removed 4 bases at V and 4 bases at J, leaving 11 bases unmatched. In nucleotides, the CDR3 is TGTGCCAGCAGTGCAGTCGTACAGGGGGTCGGCTATGGCTACACCTTC. Protein sequence: CASSAVVQGVGYGYTF.

The chain uses TRBV4-1 and TRBJ1-4; possible D gene TRBD1, 5 bases. The V gene lost 0 bases and the J gene lost 9 bases, with 17 bases spanning the gap. The CDR3 sequence is 16 residues long. The V gene's germline CDR1 is MGHRA and CDR2 YSYEKL. The CDR3 DNA sequence: TGCGCCAGCAGCCAAGATGAAACAGGCCCCTCGAAAAAACTGTTTTTT. Its protein product is CASSQDETGPSKKLFF.

V is TRBV19 and J is TRBJ1-1; D gene ambiguous. This CDR3 comprises 16 residues. Trimming cost V 1 base and J 4 bases, with 16 bases left between them. The V gene's germline CDR1 is LNHDA and CDR2 SQIVND (reference sequence). The CDR3 here is CASSIGRDLVGTEAFF. The CDR3, as DNA: TGTGCCAGTAGTATAGGCCGGGATTTAGTTGGCACTGAAGCTTTCTTT.

The chain couples TRBV5-6 to TRBJ1-3, with TRBD1 matching over 10 bases. V trimming: 5 bases; J trimming: 2 bases; junction bases outside the gene matches: 13. Germline V gene sequence: CDR1 SGHDT, CDR2 YYEEEE. The CDR3 covers 18 residues. The CDR3 here is CASSQTKRQGATGNTIYF. CDR3 DNA: TGTGCCAGCAGTCAGACAAAGAGACAGGGGGCAACTGGAAACACCATATATTTT. Filled out from reference TRBV5-6 and TRBJ1-3, the complete variable domain reads DAGVTQSPTHLIKTRGQQVTLRCSPKSGHDTVSWYQQALGQGPQFIFQYYEEEERQRGNFPDRFSGHQFPNYSSELNVNALLLGDSALYLCASSQTKRQGATGNTIYFGEGSWLTVV.

The chain joins TRBV4-2 to TRBJ1-5, with D perhaps TRBD1 (6 bases). CDR1 LGHNA and CDR2 YNFKEQ come from the germline V gene. The CDR3 has 16 amino acids. V lost 4 bases, J lost 6 bases, and 19 bases lay in between. CDR3 in DNA: TGTGCCAGCAGCCCGACCTTGGCAGGGGAGACTCAGCCCCAGCATTTT. As protein: CASSPTLAGETQPQHF.

The chain joins TRBV10-2 to TRBJ1-4; the D gene is possibly TRBD1 (5 bases). V gave up 7 bases and J gave up 8 bases, with 14 bases separating them. Germline-derived CDR1 and CDR2 are WSHSY and SAAADI. This CDR3 is 13 amino acids long. The CDR3 DNA reads as TGCGCCAGCATGCAGGGTAATAACGAAAAACTGTTTTTT. Encoded protein: CASMQGNNEKLFF.

This chain connects TRBV6-5 to TRBJ1-3; the D gene is possibly TRBD1 (6 bases). This CDR3 spans 13 amino acids. Germline CDR1 and CDR2: MNHEY and SVGAGI. V was pared by 4 bases and J by 14 bases, with 18 bases between. CDR3 sequence reads: CASSSHPDRNLYF. The CDR3 DNA is TGTGCCAGCAGTTCACACCCCGACAGGAATCTATATTTT.

This clone turned up a few times. V gene TRBV4-3 combines with J gene TRBJ2-1, with a possible D match to TRBD1 (6 bases). This CDR3 contains 16 residues. In germline, CDR1 is LGHNA, CDR2 YSLEER. V was clipped by 0 bases and J by 5 bases, with 14 bases between them. The CDR3 DNA follows: TGCGCCAGCAGCCAAGATTCGCCAGGGGTCGACAATGAGCAGTTCTTC. Amino acid sequence: CASSQDSPGVDNEQFF.